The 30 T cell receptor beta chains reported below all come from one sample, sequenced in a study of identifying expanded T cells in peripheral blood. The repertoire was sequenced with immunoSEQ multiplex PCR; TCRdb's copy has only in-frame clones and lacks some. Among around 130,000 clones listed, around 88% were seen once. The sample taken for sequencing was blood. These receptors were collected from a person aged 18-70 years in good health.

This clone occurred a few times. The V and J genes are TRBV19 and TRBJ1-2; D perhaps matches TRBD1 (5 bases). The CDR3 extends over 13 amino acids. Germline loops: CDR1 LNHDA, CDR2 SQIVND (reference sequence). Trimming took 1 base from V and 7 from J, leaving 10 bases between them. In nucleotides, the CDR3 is TGTGCCAGTAGTATAGTTGGGGCTGGTGGCTACACCTTC. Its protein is CASSIVGAGGYTF. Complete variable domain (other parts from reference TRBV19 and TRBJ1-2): DGGITQSPKYLFRKEGQNVTLSCEQNLNHDAMYWYRQDPGQGLRLIYYSQIVNDFQKGDIAEGYSVSREKKESFPLTVTSAQKNPTAFYLCASSIVGAGGYTFGSGTRLTVV.

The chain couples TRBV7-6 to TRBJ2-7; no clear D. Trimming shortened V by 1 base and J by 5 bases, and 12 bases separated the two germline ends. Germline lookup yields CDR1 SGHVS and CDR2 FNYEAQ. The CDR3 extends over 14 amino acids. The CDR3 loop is CASSLVEPANEQYF. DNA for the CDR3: TGTGCCAGCAGCTTAGTAGAGCCGGCCAACGAGCAGTACTTC. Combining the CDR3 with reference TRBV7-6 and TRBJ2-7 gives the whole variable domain GAGVSQSPRYKVTKRGQDVALRCDPISGHVSLYWYRQALGQGPEFLTYFNYEAQQDKSGLPNDRFSAERPEGSISTLTIQRTEQRDSAMYRCASSLVEPANEQYFGPGTRLTVT.

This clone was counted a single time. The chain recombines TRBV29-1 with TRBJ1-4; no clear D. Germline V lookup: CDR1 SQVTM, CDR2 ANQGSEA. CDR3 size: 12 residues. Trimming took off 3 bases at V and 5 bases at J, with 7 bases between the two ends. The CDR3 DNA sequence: TGCAGCGTTGATTCCGGGAATGAAAAACTGTTTTTT. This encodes CSVDSGNEKLFF.

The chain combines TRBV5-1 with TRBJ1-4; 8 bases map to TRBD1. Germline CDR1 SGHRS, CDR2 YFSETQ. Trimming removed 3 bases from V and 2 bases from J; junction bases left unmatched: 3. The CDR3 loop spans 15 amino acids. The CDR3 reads CASSSRTGTNEKLFF. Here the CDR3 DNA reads TGCGCCAGCAGCTCTAGGACAGGGACTAATGAAAAACTGTTTTTT. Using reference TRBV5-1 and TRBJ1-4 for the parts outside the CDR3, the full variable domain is KAGVTQTPRYLIKTRGQQVTLSCSPISGHRSVSWYQQTPGQGLQFLFEYFSETQRNKGNFPGRFSGRQFSNSRSEMNVSTLELGDSALYLCASSSRTGTNEKLFFGSGTQLSVL.

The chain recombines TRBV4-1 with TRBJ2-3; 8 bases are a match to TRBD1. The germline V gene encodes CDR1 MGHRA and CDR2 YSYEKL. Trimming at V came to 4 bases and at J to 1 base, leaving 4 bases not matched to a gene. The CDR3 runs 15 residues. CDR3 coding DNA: TGCGCCAGCAGCCCGGGGGACAGGCGCACAGATACGCAGTATTTT. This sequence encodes CASSPGDRRTDTQYF.

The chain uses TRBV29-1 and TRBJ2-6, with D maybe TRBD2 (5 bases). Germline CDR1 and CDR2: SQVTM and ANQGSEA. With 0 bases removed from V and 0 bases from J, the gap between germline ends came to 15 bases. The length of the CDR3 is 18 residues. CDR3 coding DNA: TGCAGCGTTGAAGATCCCGGACTCCTCGGCTCTGGGGCCAACGTCCTGACTTTC. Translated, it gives CSVEDPGLLGSGANVLTF.

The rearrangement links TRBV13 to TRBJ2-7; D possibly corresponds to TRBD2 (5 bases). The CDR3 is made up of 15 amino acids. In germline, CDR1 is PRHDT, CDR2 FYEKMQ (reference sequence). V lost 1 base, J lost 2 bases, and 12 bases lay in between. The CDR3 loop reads CASSLVPGETYEQYF. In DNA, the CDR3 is TGTGCCAGCAGCTTAGTACCCGGGGAAACCTACGAGCAGTACTTC.

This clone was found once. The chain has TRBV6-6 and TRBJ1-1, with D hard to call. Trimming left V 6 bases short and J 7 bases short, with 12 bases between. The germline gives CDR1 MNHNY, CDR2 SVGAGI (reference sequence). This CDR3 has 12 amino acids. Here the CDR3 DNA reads TGTGCCAGCAGGAGGCAGGAGGATGAAGCTTTCTTT. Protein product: CASRRQEDEAFF.

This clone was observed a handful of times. CDR3 sequence reads: CASSRTSPGEAFF. CDR3 DNA sequence: TGTGCCAGCAGTCGGACATCTCCGGGAGAAGCTTTCTTT. The chain links TRBV6-6 to TRBJ1-1; tentative D call: TRBD1 (5 bases). With 5 bases removed from V and 8 bases from J, the gap between germline ends came to 15 bases. Germline lookup yields CDR1 MNHNY and CDR2 SVGAGI (reference sequence). The length of the CDR3 is 13 residues.

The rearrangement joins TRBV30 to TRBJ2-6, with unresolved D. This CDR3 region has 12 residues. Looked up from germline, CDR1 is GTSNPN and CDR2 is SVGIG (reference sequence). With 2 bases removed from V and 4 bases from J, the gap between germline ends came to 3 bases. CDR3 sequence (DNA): TGTGCCTGGAGTCGCGGGGCCAACGTCCTGACTTTC. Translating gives CAWSRGANVLTF.

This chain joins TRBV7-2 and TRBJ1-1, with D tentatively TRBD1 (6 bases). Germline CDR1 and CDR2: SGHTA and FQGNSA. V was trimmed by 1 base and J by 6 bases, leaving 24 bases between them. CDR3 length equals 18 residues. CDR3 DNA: TGTGCCAGCAGCTTAGGGGGGGGCACTTCCCCACTCGGATCTGAAGCTTTCTTT. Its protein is CASSLGGGTSPLGSEAFF. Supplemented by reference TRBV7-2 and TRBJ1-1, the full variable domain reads GAGVSQSPSNKVTEKGKDVELRCDPISGHTALYWYRQSLGQGLEFLIYFQGNSAPDKSGLPSDRFSAERTGGSVSTLTIQRTQQEDSAVYLCASSLGGGTSPLGSEAFFGQGTRLTVV.

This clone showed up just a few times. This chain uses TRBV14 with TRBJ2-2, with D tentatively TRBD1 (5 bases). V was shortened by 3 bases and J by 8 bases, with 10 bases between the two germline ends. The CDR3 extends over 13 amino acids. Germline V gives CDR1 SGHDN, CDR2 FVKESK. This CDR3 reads CASSQDTQGELFF. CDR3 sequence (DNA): TGTGCCAGCAGCCAGGACACCCAGGGGGAGCTGTTTTTT.

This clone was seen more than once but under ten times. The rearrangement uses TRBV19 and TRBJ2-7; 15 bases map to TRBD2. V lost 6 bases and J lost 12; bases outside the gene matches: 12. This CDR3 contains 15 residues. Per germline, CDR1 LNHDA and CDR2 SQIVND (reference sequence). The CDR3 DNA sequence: TGTGCCAGTAGCCCCACCGGGACTAGCGGGAGGAGTCGGTACTTC. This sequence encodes CASSPTGTSGRSRYF.

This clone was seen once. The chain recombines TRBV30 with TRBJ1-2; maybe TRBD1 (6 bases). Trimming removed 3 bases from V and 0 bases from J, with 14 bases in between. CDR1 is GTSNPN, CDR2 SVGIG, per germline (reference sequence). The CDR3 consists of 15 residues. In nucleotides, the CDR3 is TGTGCCTGGAGCTGGACAGTACCAACTAACTATGGCTACACCTTC. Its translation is CAWSWTVPTNYGYTF.

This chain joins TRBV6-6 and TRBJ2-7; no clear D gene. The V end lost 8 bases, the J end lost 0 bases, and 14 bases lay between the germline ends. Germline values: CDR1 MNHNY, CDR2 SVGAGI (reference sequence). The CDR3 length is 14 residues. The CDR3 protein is CASSSRRNSYEQYF. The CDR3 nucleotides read TGTGCCAGCTCCTCCCGCAGGAACTCCTACGAGCAGTACTTC.

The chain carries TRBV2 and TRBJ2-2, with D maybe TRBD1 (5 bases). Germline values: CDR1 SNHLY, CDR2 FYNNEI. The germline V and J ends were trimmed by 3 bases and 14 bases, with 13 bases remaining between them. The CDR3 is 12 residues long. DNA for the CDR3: TGTGCCAGCAGTGACCAGGGTGAAGCTCTGTTTTTT. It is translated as CASSDQGEALFF.

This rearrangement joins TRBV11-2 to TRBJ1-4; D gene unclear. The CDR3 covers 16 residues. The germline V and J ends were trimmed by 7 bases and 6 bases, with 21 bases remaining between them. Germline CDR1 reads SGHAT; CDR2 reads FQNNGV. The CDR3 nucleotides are TGTGCCAGCACCAAACGTCATAGCCCGGAGGATGAAAAACTGTTTTTT. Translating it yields CASTKRHSPEDEKLFF.

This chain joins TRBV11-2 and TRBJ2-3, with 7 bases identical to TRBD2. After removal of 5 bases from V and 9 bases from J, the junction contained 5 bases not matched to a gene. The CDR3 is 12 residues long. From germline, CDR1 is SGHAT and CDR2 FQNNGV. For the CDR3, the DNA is TGTGCCAGCAGCCCAATGGGAGGGACGCAGTATTTT. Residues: CASSPMGGTQYF.

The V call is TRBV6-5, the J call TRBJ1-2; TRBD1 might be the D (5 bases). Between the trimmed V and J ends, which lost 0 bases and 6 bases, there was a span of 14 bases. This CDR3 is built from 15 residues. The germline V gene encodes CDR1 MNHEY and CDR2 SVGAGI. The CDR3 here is CASSYSESQENGYTF. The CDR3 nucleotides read TGTGCCAGCAGTTACTCGGAGTCACAGGAGAATGGCTACACCTTC.

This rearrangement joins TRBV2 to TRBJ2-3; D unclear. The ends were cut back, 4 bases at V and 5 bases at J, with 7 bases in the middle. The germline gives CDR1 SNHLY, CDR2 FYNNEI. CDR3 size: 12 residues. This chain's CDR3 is CASSVWRDTQYF. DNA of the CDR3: TGTGCCAGCAGTGTTTGGAGAGATACGCAGTATTTT.

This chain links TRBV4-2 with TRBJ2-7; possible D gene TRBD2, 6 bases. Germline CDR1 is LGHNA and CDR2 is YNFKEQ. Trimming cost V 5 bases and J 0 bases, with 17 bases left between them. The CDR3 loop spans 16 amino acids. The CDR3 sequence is CASSSSVGLSSYEQYF. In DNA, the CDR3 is TGTGCCAGCAGCTCGTCGGTGGGACTTAGCTCCTACGAGCAGTACTTC.

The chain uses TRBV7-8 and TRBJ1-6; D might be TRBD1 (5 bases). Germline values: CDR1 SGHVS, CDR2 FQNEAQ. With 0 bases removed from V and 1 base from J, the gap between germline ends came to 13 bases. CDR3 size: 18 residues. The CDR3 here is CASSLAFGRASYNSPLHF. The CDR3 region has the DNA TGTGCCAGCAGCTTAGCGTTCGGCAGGGCGTCCTATAATTCACCCCTCCACTTT. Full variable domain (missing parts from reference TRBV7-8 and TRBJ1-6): GAGVSQSPRYKVAKRGQDVALRCDPISGHVSLFWYQQALGQGPEFLTYFQNEAQLDKSGLPSDRFFAERPEGSVSTLKIQRTQQEDSAVYLCASSLAFGRASYNSPLHFGNGTRLTVT.

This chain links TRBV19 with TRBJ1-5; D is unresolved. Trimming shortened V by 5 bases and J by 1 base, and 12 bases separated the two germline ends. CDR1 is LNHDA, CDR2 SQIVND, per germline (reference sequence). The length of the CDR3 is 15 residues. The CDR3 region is CASSPQFLSNQPQHF. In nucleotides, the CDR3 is TGTGCCAGTAGTCCGCAATTCCTAAGCAATCAGCCCCAGCATTTT.

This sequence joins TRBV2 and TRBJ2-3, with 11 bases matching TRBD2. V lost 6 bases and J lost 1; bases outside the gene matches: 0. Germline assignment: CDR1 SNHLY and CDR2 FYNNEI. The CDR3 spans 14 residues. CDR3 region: CASRTSGGTDTQYF. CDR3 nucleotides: TGTGCCAGCAGGACTAGCGGGGGCACAGATACGCAGTATTTT.

DNA of the CDR3: TGTGCCAGCTCACCGACGAAGGGGACTAGCGGGAGAAGTGGGGCCAACGTCCTGACTTTC. Amino acid sequence: CASSPTKGTSGRSGANVLTF. The rearrangement uses TRBV18 and TRBJ2-6; 14 nucleotides line up with TRBD2. Germline loops: CDR1 KGHSH, CDR2 LQKENI. The CDR3 length is 20 residues. V lost 3 bases to trimming and J lost 3 bases; unmatched junction nucleotides: 10.

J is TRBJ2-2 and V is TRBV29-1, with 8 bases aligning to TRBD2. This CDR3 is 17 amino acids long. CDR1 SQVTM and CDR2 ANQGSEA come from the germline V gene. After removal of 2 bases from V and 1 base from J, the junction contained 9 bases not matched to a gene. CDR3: CSVEILQREMNTGELFF. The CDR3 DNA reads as TGCAGCGTTGAAATCCTGCAGCGGGAGATGAACACCGGGGAGCTGTTTTTT.

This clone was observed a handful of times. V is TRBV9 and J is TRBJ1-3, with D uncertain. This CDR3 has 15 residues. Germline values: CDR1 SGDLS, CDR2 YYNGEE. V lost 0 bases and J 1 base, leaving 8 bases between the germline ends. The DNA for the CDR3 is TGTGCCAGCAGCGTAGCTCCAGCGTCTGGAAACACCATATATTTT. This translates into CASSVAPASGNTIYF.

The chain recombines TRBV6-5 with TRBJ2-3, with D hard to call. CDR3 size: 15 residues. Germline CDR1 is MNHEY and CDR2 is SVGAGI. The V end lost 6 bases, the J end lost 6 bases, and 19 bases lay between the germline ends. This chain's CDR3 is CASSHPRVGIDTQYF. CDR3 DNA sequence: TGTGCCAGCAGCCATCCTAGGGTAGGGATTGATACGCAGTATTTT.

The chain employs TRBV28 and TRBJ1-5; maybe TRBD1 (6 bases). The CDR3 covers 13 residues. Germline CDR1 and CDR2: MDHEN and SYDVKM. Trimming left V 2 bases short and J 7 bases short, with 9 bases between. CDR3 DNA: TGTGCCAGCAGTTTAACAGGGTTCCAGCCCCAGCATTTT. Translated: CASSLTGFQPQHF.

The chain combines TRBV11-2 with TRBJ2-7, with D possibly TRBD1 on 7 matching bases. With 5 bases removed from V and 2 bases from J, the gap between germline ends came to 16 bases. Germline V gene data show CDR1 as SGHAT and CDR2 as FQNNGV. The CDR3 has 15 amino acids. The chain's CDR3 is CASSRGTVGPYEQYF. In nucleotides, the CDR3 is TGTGCCAGCAGCCGCGGGACAGTAGGACCCTACGAGCAGTACTTC.